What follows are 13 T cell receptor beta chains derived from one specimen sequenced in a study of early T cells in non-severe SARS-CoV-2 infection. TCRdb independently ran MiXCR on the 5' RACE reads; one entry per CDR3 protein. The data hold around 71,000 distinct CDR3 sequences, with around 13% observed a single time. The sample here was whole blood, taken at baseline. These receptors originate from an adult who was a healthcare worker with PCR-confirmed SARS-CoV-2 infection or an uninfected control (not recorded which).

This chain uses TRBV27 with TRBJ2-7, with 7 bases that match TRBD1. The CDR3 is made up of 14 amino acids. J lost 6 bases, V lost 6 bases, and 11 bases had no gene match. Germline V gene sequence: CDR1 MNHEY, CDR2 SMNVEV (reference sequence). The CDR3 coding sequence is TGTGCCAGCAGCCGAGGACAGGTCCTTTCCGAGCAGTACTTC. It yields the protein CASSRGQVLSEQYF.

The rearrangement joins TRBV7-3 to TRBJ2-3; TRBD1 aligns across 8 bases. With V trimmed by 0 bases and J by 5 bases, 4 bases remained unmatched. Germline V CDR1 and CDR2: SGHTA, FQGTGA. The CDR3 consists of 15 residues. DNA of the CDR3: TGTGCCAGCAGCTTAACCCAGGGGGCGAGAGATACGCAGTATTTT. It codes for CASSLTQGARDTQYF.

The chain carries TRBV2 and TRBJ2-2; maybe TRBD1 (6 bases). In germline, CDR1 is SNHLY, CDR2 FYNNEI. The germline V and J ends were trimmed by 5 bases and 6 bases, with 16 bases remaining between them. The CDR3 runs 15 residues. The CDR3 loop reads CASSSRTANAGELFF. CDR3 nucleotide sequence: TGTGCCAGCAGTTCCCGGACAGCCAACGCCGGGGAGCTGTTTTTT.

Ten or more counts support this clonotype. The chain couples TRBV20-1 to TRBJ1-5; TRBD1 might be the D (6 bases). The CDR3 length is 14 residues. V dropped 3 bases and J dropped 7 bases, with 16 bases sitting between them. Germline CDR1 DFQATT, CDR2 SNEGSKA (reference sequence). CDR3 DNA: TGCAGTGCTAGGGGGGGGCAGGTCGGACAGCCCCAGCATTTT. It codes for CSARGGQVGQPQHF.

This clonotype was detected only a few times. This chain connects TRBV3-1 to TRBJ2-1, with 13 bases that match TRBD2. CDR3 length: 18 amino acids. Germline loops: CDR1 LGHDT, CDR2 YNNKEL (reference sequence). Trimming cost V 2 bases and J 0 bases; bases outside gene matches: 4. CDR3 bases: TGTGCCAGCAGCCAAACCGGGACTAGCGGGGACTCCTACAATGAGCAGTTCTTC. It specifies CASSQTGTSGDSYNEQFF.

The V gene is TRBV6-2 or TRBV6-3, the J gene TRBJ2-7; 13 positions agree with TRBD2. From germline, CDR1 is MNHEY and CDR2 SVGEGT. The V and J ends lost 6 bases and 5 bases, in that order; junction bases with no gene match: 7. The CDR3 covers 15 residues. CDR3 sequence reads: CASSGLAGARHEQYF. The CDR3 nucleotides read TGTGCCAGCAGCGGACTAGCGGGAGCACGCCACGAGCAGTACTTC.

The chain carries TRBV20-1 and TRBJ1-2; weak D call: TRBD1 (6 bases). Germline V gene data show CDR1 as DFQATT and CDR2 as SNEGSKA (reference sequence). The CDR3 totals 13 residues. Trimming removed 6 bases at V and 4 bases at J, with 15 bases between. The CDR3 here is CSATRGGGYGYTF. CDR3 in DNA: TGCAGTGCCACTAGGGGGGGCGGCTATGGCTACACCTTC.

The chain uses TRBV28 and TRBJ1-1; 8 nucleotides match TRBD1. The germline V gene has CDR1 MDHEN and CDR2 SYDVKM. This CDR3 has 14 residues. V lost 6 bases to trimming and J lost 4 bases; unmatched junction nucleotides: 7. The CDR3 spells CASRFRGRSTEAFF. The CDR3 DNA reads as TGTGCCAGCAGATTCAGGGGGCGAAGCACTGAAGCTTTCTTT.

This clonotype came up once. This CDR3 is CASSLPSGRDEQFF. CDR3 nucleotide sequence: TGTGCCAGCAGCTTACCTAGCGGGAGAGACGAGCAGTTCTTC. The gene calls are TRBV7-2 and TRBJ2-1; 10 bases align to TRBD2. From germline, CDR1 is SGHTA and CDR2 FQGNSA. This CDR3 contains 14 residues. The ends lost 2 bases at V and 10 bases at J; junction bases unmatched: 5.

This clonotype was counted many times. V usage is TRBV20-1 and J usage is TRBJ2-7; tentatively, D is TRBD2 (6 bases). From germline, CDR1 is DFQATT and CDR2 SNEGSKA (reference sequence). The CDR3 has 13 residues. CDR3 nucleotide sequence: TGCAGCCAGAGGCCTAGCGCAACCTACGAGCAGTACTTC. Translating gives CSQRPSATYEQYF.

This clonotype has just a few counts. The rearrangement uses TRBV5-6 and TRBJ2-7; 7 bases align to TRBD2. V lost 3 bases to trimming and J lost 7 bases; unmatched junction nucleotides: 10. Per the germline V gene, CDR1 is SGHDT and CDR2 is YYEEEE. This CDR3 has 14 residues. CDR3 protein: CASSSRGRVGEQYF. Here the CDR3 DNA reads TGTGCCAGCAGCTCTCGGGGGAGGGTTGGAGAGCAGTACTTC.

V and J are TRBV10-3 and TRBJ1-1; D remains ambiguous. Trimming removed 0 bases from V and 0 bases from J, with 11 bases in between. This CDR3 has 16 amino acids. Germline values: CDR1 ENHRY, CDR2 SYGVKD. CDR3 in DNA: TGTGCCATCAGTGAGTCGCAGTCAGCCATGAACACTGAAGCTTTCTTT. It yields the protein CAISESQSAMNTEAFF.

CDR3 nucleotides: TGCGCCAGCAGCTTGGCCGGCGCGAGCTCCTACAATGAGCAGTTCTTC. Translation: CASSLAGASSYNEQFF. This chain connects TRBV5-1 to TRBJ2-1; unclear D gene. The CDR3 totals 16 residues. Germline V gene data show CDR1 as SGHRS and CDR2 as YFSETQ. V was trimmed by 0 bases and J by 0 bases, leaving 10 bases between them.